This T cell receptor (beta chain) comes out of a study of blood T cell repertoires in COVID-19 (dated by TCRdb to the early 2020s). Regarding the complete study: Samples from collaborators originated in the United States, Italy and Spain and spanned both the acute and convalescent phases of COVID-19. The dataset comprised deeply sampled blood TCRbeta repertoires from subjects exposed to, actively infected with, or recovered from COVID-19. The samples were drawn from two sources: the first 160 participants of the ongoing ImmuneRACE study, and 1,200 or so subjects contributed by 6 global collaborators. The repertoires were released in a freely available public database meant as a resource for research on the immune response to SARS-CoV-2. The prospective study material was composed of cDNA or gDNA derived from T cells, B-cell-depleted T cells, or PBMCs. Nearly every sample came with metadata listing a de-identified subject ID, COVID-19 status, age in years and sex. Where HLA class I and class II types were available, the types were taken from metadata supplied by the sample provider, not from assay-based typing.

The germline V gene encodes CDR1 LGHNA and CDR2 YSLEER. Trimming leaves V shorter by 6 bases and J shorter by 6 bases, with the junction holding 9 bases beyond the gene matches. The CDR3, from cysteine to phenylalanine, totals 14 residues. Only CDR3 DNA remains: 42 bases, in frame from the first base. TCRbeta CDR3 regions were amplified from genomic DNA by means of the immunoSEQ Assay, a bias-controlled multiplex PCR. The original methods were these. Nucleated cell counts per sample were estimated from amplification of reference gene primers within the assay. Sequence reads were collapsed and filtered to measure the absolute abundance of every unique TCRbeta CDR3 rearrangement. For each sample, productive Simpson clonality was calculated as the square root of Simpson's diversity index over productive rearrangements. Here the immuneACCESS table is served through TCRdb, limited to in-frame sequences with V and J called. Missing clones are a known gap in these copies; in checked studies unresolved V genes cover under half, and the rest lacks a known reason. For V, J and clone size, that table is used; D and trimming come from the DNA. This sample gives around 180,000 clones in total; about nine tenths of them show up just once. The ten largest make up less than 25% of the sample.

The paper's findings and limits, for the study overall: The quantity of clinical and demographic metadata differed by source and by participant and was supplied without curation.

Whole blood was collected in K2EDTA tubes by collaborating institutions according to the institutions' own protocols. Collaborator samples were shipped for TCRbeta analysis as frozen whole blood, isolated PBMCs, or DNA extracted from either sample type. This clone was picked up a small number of times. Its recognized antigen is unknown. Base-call qualities are not available, and no considerably larger clone is one nucleotide away. The chain employs TRBV4-3 and TRBJ1-2, with 8 middle bases fitting TRBD1. The specimen was peripheral blood. This TCR came from a man between 65 and 85 years old with active or convalescent COVID-19. The CDR3 protein sequence reads: CASSHLQGVDGYTF. The DNA sequence follows: TGCGCCAGCAGTCACCTACAGGGGGTGGATGGCTACACCTTC.